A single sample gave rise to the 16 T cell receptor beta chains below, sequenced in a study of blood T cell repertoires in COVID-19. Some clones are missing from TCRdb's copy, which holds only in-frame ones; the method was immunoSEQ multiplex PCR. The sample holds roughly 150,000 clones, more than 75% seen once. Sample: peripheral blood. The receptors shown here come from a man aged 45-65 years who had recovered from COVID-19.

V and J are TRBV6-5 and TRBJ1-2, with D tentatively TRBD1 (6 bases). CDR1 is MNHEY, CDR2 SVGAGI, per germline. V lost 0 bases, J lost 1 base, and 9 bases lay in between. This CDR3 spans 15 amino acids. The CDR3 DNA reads TGTGCCAGCAGTTACTCAGGCAGGGGTAACTATGGCTACACCTTC. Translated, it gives CASSYSGRGNYGYTF.

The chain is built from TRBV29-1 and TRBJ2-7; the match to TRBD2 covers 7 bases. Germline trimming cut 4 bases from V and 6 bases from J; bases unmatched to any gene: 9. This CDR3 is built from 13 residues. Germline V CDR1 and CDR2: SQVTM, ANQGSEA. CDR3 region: CSVAPGGTFEQYF. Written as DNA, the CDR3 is TGCAGCGTTGCCCCGGGGGGTACTTTCGAGCAGTACTTC.

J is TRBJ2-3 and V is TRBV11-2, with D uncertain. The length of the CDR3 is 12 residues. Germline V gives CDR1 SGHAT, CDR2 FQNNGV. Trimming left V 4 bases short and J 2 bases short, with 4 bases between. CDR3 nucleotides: TGTGCCAGCAGCTCCTTCACAGATACGCAGTATTTT. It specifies CASSSFTDTQYF.

The CDR3 region is CTSSHGQGSSNTGELFF. In nucleotides, the CDR3 is TGCACCAGCAGCCACGGACAGGGATCTTCGAACACCGGGGAGCTGTTTTTT. The chain has TRBV1 and TRBJ2-2; the D segment call TRBD1 is taken from the table without a DNA check. TRBV1 is tagged as a pseudogene. This CDR3 spans 17 amino acids.

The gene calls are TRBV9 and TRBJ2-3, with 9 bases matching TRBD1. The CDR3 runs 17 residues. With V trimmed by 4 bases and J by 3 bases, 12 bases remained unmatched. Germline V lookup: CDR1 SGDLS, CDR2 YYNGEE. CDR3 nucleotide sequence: TGTGCCAGCAGCCCCCGTAGTATTGACAGGGGGACAGATACGCAGTATTTT. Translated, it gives CASSPRSIDRGTDTQYF.

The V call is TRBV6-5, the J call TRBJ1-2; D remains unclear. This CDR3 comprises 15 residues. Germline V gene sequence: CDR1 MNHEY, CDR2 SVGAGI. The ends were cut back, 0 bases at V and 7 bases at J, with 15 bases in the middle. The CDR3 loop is CASSYSRATRVGYTF. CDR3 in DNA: TGTGCCAGCAGTTACTCGAGGGCGACAAGGGTTGGCTACACCTTC.

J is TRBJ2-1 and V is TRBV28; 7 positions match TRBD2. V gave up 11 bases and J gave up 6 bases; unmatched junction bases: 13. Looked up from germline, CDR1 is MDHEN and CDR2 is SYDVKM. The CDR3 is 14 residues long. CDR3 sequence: CAAKGLGISNEQFF. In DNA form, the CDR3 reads TGTGCCGCGAAAGGACTAGGGATAAGCAATGAGCAGTTCTTC. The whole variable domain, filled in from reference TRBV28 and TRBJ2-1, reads DVKVTQSSRYLVKRTGEKVFLECVQDMDHENMFWYRQDPGLGLRLIYFSYDVKMKEKGDIPEGYSVSREKKERFSLILESASTNQTSMYLCAAKGLGISNEQFFGPGTRLTVL.

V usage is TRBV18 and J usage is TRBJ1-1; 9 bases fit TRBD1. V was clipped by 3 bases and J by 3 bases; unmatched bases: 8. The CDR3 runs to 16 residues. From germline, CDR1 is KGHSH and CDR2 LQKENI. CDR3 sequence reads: CASSPLPQGADTEAFF. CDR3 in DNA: TGTGCCAGCTCACCCCTTCCACAGGGGGCCGACACTGAAGCTTTCTTT.

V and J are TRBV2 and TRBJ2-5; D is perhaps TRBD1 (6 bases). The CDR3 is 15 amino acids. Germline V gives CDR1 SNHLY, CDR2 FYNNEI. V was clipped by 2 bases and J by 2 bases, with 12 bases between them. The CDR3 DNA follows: TGTGCCAGCAGTGAAACAGGGATACTACAAGAGACCCAGTACTTC. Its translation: CASSETGILQETQYF.

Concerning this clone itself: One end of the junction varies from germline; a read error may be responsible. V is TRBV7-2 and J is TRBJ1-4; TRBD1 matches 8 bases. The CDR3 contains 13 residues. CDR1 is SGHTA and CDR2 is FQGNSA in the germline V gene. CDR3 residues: CASSLARRGQAEF. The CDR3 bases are TGTGCCAGCAGCTTAGCGAGGAGGGGACAGGCGGAATTT.

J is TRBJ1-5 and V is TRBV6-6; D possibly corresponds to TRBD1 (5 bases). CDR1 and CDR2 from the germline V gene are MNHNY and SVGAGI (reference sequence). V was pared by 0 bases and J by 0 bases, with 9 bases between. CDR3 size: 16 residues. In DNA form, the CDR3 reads TGTGCCAGCAGTTACTCGGGGGGTTTTAGCAATCAGCCCCAGCATTTT. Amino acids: CASSYSGGFSNQPQHF.

The DNA of the CDR3 is TGTGCCAGCAGGAGCGGGAGTGGGAACACCGGGGAGCTGTTTTTT. Amino acids: CASRSGSGNTGELFF. V is TRBV7-3 and J is TRBJ2-2; 8 nucleotides match TRBD2. In germline, CDR1 is SGHTA, CDR2 FQGTGA. CDR3 length equals 15 residues. V gave up 6 bases and J gave up 1 base; unmatched junction bases: 4. Full variable domain (rest looked up from reference TRBV7-3 and TRBJ2-2): GAGVSQTPSNKVTEKGKYVELRCDPISGHTALYWYRQSLGQGPEFLIYFQGTGAADDSGLPNDRFFAVRPEGSVSTLKIQRTERGDSAVYLCASRSGSGNTGELFFGEGSRLTVL.

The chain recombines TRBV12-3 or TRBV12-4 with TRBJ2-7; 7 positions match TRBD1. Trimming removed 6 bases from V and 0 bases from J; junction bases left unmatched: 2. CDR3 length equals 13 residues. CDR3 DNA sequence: TGTGCCAGCAGGGGACAGAGCTCCTACGAGCAGTACTTC. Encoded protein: CASRGQSSYEQYF.

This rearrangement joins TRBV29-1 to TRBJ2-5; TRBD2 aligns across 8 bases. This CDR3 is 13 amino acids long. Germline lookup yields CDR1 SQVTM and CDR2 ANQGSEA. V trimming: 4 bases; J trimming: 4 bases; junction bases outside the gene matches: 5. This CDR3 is CSVAAGVIETQYF. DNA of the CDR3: TGCAGCGTTGCAGCGGGAGTAATAGAGACCCAGTACTTC.

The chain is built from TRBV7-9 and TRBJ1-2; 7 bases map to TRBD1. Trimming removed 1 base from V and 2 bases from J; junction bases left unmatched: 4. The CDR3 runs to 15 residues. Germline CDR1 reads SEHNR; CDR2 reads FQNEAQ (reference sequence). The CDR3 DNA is TGTGCCAGCAGCTTAGACGCAGGGGGGAACTATGGCTACACCTTC. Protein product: CASSLDAGGNYGYTF.

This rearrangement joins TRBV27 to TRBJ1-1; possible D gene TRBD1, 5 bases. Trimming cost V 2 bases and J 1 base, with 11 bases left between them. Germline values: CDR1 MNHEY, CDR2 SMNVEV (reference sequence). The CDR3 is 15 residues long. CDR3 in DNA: TGTGCCAGCAGTTTAGGGGGGGTGGGGAACACTGAAGCTTTCTTT. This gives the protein CASSLGGVGNTEAFF.